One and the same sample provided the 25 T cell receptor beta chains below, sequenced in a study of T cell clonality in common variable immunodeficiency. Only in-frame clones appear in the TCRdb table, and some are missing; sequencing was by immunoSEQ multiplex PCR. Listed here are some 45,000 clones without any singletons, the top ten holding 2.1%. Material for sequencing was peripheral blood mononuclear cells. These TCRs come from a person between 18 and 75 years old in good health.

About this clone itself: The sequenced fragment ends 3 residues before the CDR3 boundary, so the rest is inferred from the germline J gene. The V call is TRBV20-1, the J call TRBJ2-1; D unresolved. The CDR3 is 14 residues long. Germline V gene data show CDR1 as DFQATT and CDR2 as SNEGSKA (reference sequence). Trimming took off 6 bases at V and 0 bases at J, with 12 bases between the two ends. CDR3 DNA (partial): TGCAGTGCGGCGGTGCGGTCCTCCTACAATGAG. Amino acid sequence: CSAAVRSSYNE. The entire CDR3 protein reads CSAAVRSSYNEQFF.

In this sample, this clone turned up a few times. CDR3 amino acids: CSARAPNEQFF. CDR3 DNA (partial): TGCAGTGCTAGGGCCCCAAATGAG. The J gene is TRBJ2-1, the V gene TRBV20-1; the D is unclear. Sequencing ends 3 residues short of the CDR3 end; the germline J gene provides the rest. This CDR3 has 11 amino acids. The germline gives CDR1 DFQATT, CDR2 SNEGSKA (reference sequence). V shed 3 bases and J shed 7 bases, with 7 bases lying between them.

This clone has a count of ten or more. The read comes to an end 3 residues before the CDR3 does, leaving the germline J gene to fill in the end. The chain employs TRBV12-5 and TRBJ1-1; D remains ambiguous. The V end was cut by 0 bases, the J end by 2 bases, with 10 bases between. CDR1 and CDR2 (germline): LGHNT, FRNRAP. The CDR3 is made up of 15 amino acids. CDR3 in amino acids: CASGLVRQLNTEAFF. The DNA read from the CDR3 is TGTGCTAGTGGTTTGGTAAGGCAGTTAAACACTGAA.

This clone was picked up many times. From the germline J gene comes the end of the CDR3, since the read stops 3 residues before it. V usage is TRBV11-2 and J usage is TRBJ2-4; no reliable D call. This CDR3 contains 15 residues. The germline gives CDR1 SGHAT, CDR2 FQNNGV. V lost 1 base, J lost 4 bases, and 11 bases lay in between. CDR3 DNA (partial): TGTGCCAGCAGCTTAGGACAAATAGTAAAAAACATT. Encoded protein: CASSLGQIVKNI. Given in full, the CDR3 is CASSLGQIVKNIQYF.

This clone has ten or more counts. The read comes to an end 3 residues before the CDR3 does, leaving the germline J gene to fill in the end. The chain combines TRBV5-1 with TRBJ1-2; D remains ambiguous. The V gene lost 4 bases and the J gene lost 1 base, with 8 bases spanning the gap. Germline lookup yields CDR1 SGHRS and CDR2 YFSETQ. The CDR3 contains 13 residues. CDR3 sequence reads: CASSPSLNYGYTF. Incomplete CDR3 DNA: TGCGCCAGCAGCCCCTCCCTTAACTATGGC. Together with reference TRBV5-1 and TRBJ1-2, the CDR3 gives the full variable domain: KAGVTQTPRYLIKTRGQQVTLSCSPISGHRSVSWYQQTPGQGLQFLFEYFSETQRNKGNFPGRFSGRQFSNSRSEMNVSTLELGDSALYLCASSPSLNYGYTFGSGTRLTVV.

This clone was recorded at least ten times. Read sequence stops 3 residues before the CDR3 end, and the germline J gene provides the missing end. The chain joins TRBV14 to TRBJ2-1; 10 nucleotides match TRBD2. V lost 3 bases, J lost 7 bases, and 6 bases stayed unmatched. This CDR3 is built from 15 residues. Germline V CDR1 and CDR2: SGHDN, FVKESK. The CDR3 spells CASSQSGGALNEQFF. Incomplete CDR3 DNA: TGTGCCAGCAGCCAGAGCGGGGGGGCTTTGAATGAG. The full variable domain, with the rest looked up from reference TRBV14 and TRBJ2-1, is EAGVTQFPSHSVIEKGQTVTLRCDPISGHDNLYWYRRVMGKEIKFLLHFVKESKQDESGMPNNRFLAERTGGTYSTLKVQPAELEDSGVYFCASSQSGGALNEQFFGPGTRLTVL.

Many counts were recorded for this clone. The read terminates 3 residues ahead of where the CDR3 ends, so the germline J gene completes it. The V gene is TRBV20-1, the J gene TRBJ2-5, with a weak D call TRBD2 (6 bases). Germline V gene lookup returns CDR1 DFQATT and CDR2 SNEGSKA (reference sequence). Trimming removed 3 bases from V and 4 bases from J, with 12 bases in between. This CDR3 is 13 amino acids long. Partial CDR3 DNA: TGCAGTGCTAGGTCCGGGGGAGGAGAGACC. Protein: CSARSGGGET. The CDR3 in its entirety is CSARSGGGETQYF.

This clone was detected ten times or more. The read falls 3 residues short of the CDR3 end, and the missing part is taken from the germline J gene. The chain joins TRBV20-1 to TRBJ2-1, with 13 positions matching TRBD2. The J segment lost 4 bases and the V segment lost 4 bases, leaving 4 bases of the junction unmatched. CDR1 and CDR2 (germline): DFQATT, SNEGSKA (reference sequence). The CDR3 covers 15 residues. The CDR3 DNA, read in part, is TGCAGTGCTATCCGACTAGCGGGAGGATACAATGAG. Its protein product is CSAIRLAGGYNE. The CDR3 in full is CSAIRLAGGYNEQFF.

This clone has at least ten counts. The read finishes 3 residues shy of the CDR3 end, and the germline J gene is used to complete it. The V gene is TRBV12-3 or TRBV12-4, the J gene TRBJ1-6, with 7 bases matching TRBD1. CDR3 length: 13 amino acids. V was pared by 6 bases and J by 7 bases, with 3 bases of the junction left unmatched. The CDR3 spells CASSQGVNSPLHF. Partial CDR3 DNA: TGTGCCAGCAGCCAGGGGGTAAATTCACCC.

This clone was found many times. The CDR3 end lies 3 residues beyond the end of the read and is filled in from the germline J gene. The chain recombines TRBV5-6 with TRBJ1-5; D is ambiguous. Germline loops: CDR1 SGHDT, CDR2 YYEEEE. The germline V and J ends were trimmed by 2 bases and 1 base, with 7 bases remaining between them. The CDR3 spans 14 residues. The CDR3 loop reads CASSFSGSNQPQHF. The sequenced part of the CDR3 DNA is TGTGCCAGCAGCTTTAGCGGGAGCAATCAGCCC.

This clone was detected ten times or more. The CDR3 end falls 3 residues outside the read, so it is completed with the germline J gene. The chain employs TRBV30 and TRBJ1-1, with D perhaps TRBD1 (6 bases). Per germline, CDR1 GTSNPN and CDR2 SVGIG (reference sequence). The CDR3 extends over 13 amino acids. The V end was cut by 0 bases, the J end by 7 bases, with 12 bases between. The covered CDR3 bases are TGTGCCTGGAGTGTACGCAGGGGCGATGAA. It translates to CAWSVRRGDE. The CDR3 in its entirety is CAWSVRRGDEAFF.

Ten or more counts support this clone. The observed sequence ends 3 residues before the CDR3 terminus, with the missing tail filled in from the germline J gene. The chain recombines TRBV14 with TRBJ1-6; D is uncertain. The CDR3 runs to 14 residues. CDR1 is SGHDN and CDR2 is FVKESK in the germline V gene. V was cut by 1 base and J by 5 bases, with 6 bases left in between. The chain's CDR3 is CASSQGLDNSPLHF. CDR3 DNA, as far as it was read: TGTGCCAGCAGCCAAGGACTGGATAATTCACCC.

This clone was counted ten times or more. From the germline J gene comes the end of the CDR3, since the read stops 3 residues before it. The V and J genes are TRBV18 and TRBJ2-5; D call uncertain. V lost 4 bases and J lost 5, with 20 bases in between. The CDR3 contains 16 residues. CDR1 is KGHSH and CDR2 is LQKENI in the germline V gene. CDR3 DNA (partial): TGTGCCAGCTCACTACCTGGTTTAGTCTCCCCTGAGACC. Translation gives CASSLPGLVSPET. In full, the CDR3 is CASSLPGLVSPETQYF.

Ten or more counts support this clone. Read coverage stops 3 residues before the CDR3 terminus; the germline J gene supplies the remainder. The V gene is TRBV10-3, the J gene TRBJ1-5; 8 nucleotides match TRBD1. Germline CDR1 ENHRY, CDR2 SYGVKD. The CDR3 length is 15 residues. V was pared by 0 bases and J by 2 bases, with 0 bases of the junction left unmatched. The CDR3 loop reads CAISESTGGNQPQHF. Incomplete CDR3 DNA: TGTGCCATCAGTGAGTCGACAGGGGGCAATCAGCCC.

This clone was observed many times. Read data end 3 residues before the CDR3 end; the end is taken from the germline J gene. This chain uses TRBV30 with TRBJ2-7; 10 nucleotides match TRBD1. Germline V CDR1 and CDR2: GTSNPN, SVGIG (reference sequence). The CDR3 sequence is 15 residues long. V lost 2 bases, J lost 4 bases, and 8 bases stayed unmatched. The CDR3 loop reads CAWSTRDRGRYEQYF. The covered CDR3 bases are TGTGCCTGGAGTACGCGGGACAGGGGTAGATACGAG.

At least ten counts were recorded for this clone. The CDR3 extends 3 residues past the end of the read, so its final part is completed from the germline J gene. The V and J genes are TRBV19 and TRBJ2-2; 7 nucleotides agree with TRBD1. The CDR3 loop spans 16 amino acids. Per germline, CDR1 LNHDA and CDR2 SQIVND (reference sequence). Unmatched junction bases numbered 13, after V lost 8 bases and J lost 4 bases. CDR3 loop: CASPNRGPPSTGELFF. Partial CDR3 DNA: TGTGCCAGTCCAAACAGGGGTCCCCCCTCCACCGGGGAG. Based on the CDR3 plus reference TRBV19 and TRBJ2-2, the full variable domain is DGGITQSPKYLFRKEGQNVTLSCEQNLNHDAMYWYRQDPGQGLRLIYYSQIVNDFQKGDIAEGYSVSREKKESFPLTVTSAQKNPTAFYLCASPNRGPPSTGELFFGEGSRLTVL.

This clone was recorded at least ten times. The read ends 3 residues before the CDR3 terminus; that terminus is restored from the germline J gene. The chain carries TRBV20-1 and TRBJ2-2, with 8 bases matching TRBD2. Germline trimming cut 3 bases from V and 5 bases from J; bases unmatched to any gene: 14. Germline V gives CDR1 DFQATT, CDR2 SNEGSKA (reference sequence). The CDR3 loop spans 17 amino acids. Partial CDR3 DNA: TGCAGTGCTAGGAGGGGTTCGAGCGGGAGAAGTACCGGGGAG. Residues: CSARRGSSGRSTGE. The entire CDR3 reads CSARRGSSGRSTGELFF.

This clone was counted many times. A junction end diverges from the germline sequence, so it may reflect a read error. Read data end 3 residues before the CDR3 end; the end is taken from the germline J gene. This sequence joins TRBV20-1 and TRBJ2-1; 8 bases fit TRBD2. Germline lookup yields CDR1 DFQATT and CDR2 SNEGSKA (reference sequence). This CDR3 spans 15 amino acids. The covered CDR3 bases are TGCAGGGCTACGAGAGCGGGAGCTACCTACAATGAG. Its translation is CRATRAGATYNE. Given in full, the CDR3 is CRATRAGATYNEQFF.

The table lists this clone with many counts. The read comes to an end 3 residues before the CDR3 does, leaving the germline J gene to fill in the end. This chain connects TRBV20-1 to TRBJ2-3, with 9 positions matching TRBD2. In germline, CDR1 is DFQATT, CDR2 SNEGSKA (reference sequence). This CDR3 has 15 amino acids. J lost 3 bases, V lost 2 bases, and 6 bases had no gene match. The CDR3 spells CSARMNGLATDTQYF. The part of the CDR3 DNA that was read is TGCAGTGCTAGAATGAATGGACTAGCGACAGATACG.

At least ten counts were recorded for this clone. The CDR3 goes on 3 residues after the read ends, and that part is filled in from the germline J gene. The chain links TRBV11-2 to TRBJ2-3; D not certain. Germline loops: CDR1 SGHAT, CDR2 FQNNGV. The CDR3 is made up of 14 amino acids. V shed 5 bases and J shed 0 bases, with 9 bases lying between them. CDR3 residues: CASSPTVSTDTQYF. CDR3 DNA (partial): TGTGCCAGCAGCCCCACAGTGAGCACAGATACG.

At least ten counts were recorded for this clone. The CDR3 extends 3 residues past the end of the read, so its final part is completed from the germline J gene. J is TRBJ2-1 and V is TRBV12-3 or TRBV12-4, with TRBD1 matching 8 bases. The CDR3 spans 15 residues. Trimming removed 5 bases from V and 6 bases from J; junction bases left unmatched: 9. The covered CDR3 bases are TGTGCCAGCAGTCACAGGGGGTCTAGGCCCAATGAG. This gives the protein CASSHRGSRPNE. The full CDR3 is CASSHRGSRPNEQFF.

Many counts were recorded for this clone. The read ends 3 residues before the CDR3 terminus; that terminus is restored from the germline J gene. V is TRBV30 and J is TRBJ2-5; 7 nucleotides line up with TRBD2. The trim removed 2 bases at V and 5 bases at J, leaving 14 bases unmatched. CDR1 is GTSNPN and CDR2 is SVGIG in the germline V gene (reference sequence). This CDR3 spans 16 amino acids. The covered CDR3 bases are TGTGCCTGGAGTCTATCGGACGGTGCCGGGGGGGAGACC. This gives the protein CAWSLSDGAGGET. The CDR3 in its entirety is CAWSLSDGAGGETQYF.

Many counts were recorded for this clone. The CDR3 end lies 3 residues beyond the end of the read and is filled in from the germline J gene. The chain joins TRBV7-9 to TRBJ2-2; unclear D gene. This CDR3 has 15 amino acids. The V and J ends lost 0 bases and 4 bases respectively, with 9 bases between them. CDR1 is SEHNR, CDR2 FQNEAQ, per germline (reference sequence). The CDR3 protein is CASSLARVPTGELFF. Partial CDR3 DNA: TGTGCCAGCAGCTTAGCCCGCGTCCCCACCGGGGAG. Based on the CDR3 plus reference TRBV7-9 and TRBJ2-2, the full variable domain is DTGVSQNPRHKITKRGQNVTFRCDPISEHNRLYWYRQTLGQGPEFLTYFQNEAQLEKSRLLSDRFSAERPKGSFSTLEIQRTEQGDSAMYLCASSLARVPTGELFFGEGSRLTVL.

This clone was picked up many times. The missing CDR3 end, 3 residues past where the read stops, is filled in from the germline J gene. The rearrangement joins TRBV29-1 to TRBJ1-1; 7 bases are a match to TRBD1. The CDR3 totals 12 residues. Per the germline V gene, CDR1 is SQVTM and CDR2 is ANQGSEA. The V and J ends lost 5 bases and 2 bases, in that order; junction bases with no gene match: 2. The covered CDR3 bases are TGCAGCGTTAGACAGGGTAACACTGAA. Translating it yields CSVRQGNTE. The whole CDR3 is CSVRQGNTEAFF.

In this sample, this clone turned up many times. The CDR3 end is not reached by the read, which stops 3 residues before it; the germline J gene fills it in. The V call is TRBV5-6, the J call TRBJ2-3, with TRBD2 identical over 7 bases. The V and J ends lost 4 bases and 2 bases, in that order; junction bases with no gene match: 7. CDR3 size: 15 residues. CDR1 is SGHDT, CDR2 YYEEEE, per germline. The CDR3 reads CASSGGERYTDTQYF. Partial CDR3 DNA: TGTGCCAGCAGCGGGGGGGAGCGGTACACAGATACG.